This T cell receptor (beta chain) came from a study of T cells in localized non-small cell lung cancer. Sequenced by immunoSEQ multiplex PCR; TCRdb stores in-frame clones only, minus some. The sample gives over a thousand clones, approximately 17% of which show up once; almost 9.5% is in the top ten. Researchers cut adjacent lung at least 2 cm from the tumor margin, and it showed no atypia. The study, taken as a whole, reports: The study found T cell clonality highest in uninvolved adjacent lung, above tumor. Multi-region tumor sequencing was not done, so intratumor heterogeneity could not be excluded. Greater T cell density in blood accompanied longer overall survival.

Of note for this clone: Its antigen remains unknown.

The sequences come from normal lung tissue next to the tumor, collected before any cancer treatment. This clonotype originated in a woman aged 40-69 years with stage I lung adenocarcinoma.

CDR3 nucleotides: TGTGCCAGCAGACTCACACGGAACACTGAAGCTTTCTTT. Its translation is CASRLTRNTEAFF. The chain combines TRBV9 with TRBJ1-1; no clear D gene. V was cut by 5 bases and J by 1 base, with 9 bases left in between. The CDR3 loop spans 13 amino acids. Germline V gene sequence: CDR1 SGDLS, CDR2 YYNGEE.